This TCR beta chain was documented in a study of CD8+ T cells in alopecia areata. Sequencing relied on a cDNA template that was reverse transcribed from extracted RNA. The method was immunoSEQ multiplex PCR; TCRdb's version includes in-frame clones alone and lacks a portion of them. Of a few hundred thousand clones in the sample, less than 45% were seen once. Study-level results: Normal scalp showed lower clonality than lesional scalp, especially alopecia totalis/universalis.

Treatment indicated: oral pan-JAK inhibitor, 5-10 mg twice daily. Starting from PBMCs, sorting isolated CD4+ and CD8+ T cells. Worth noting for this clone: Its antigen is undetermined. Other DNA sequences in the sample encode the same CDR3.

The receptor's source is a human donor with alopecia areata. The source was CD4+ T cells sorted from blood, collected around week 30, from a patient treated with tofacitinib.

CDR3 sequence (DNA): TGTGCCAGCAGCAGAACAGGGTCCTACGAGCAGTACTTC. Its protein product is CASSRTGSYEQYF. The chain combines TRBV7-2 with TRBJ2-7, with D perhaps TRBD1 (6 bases). Trimming took 5 bases from V and 1 from J, leaving 9 bases between them. The CDR3 length is 13 residues. Germline V gene lookup returns CDR1 SGHTA and CDR2 FQGNSA.